Following are 2 T cell receptor beta chains from one sample sequenced in a study of blood T cell repertoires in COVID-19. Clones were sequenced by immunoSEQ multiplex PCR, and TCRdb holds only the in-frame ones, with some missing. The sample consists of roughly 500,000 clones, over 75% of them appearing once. Source material: PBMCs or T cells enriched from blood (not recorded which). The source is a woman between 35 and 50 years old who had recovered from COVID-19.

This clone appeared once. V is TRBV6-5 and J is TRBJ1-2; possible D gene TRBD1, 5 bases. Germline assignment: CDR1 MNHEY and CDR2 SVGAGI. This CDR3 has 14 residues. Trimming removed 4 bases from V and 8 bases from J, with 17 bases in between. CDR3 in DNA: TGTGCCAGCAGTTCACGGACATCAACCTACGGCTACACCTTC. Translated: CASSSRTSTYGYTF.

The V and J genes are TRBV4-3 and TRBJ1-4; D ambiguous. V was shortened by 2 bases and J by 7 bases, with 8 bases between the two germline ends. Germline V gives CDR1 LGHNA, CDR2 YSLEER. CDR3 length: 13 residues. The CDR3 DNA sequence: TGCGCCAGCAGCCAACTGGGAGTTGAAAAACTGTTTTTT. Protein: CASSQLGVEKLFF.